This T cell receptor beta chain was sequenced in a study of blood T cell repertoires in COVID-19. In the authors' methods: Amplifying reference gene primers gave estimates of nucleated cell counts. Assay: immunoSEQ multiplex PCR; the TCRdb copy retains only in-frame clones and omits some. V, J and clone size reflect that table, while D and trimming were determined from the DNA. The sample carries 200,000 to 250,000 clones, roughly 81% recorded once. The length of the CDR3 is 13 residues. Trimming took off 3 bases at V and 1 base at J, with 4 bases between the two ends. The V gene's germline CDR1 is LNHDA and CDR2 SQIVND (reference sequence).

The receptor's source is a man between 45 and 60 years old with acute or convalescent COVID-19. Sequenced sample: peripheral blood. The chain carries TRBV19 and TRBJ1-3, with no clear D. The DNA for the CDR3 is TGTGCCAGTAGTATCGGTTCTGGAAACACCATATATTTT. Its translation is CASSIGSGNTIYF.